The T cell receptor beta chain under discussion was sequenced for a study of CD8 T cells in Susac syndrome. Reverse transcription used about 0.45 to 1 ug RNA and random hexamers. TCRdb analysed the immunoSEQ multiplex PCR reads with MiXCR anew, one entry per CDR3 protein. The sample holds about 190,000 distinct CDR3 sequences, 85% to 95% seen once. V trimming: 6 bases; J trimming: 3 bases; junction bases outside the gene matches: 5. CDR1 and CDR2 from the germline V gene are ENHRY and SYGVKD. This CDR3 is built from 13 residues. This clonotype was counted once. Its target is unknown. The study's findings and limits: The relatively small number of individuals in the TCR sequencing and HLA analysis was acknowledged by the study.

In Susac syndrome patients, recently defined diagnostic criteria for definite or probable disease were met. The sample comprised CD8+ T cells from PBMCs. The chain recombines TRBV10-3 with TRBJ2-7, with TRBD1 identical over 7 bases. The sequence came from a human donor with Susac syndrome. The CDR3 nucleotides read TGTGCCATCAGAGACAGGGTCAACTACGAGCAGTACTTC. Encoded protein: CAIRDRVNYEQYF.